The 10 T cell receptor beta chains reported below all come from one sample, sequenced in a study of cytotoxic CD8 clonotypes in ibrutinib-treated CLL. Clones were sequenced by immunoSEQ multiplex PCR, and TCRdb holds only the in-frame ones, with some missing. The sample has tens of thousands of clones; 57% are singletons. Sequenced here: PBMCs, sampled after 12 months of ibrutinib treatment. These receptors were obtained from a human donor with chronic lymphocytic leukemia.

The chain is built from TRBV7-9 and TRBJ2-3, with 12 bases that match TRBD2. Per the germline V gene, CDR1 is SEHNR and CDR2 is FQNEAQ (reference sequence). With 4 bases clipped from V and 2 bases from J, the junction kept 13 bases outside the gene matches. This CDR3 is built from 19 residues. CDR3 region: CASSSTTSGGTQSTDTQYF. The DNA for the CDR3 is TGTGCCAGCAGCTCGACTACTAGCGGGGGGACCCAATCCACAGATACGCAGTATTTT.

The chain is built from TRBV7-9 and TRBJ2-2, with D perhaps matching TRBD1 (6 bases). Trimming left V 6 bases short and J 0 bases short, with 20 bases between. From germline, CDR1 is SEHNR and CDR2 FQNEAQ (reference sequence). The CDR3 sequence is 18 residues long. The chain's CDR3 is CASRAPGVGIANTGELFF. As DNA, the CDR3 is TGTGCCAGCAGGGCCCCAGGGGTGGGCATCGCGAACACCGGGGAGCTGTTTTTT.

CDR3 DNA: TGTGCCAGCAGTTACTTGACTAGCGGGCGTGGAGAGCAGTTCTTC. Translated: CASSYLTSGRGEQFF. The chain couples TRBV6-5 to TRBJ2-1; 10 bases are shared with TRBD2. V trimming: 1 base; J trimming: 10 bases; junction bases outside the gene matches: 7. The CDR3 consists of 15 residues. Germline V gives CDR1 MNHEY, CDR2 SVGAGI.

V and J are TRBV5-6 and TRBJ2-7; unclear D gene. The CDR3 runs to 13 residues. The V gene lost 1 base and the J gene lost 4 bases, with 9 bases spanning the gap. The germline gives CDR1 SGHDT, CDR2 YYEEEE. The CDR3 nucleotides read TGTGCCAGCAGCTTGCCGGGTTGGTACGAGCAGTACTTC. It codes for CASSLPGWYEQYF. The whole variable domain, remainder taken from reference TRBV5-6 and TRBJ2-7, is DAGVTQSPTHLIKTRGQQVTLRCSPKSGHDTVSWYQQALGQGPQFIFQYYEEEERQRGNFPDRFSGHQFPNYSSELNVNALLLGDSALYLCASSLPGWYEQYFGPGTRLTVT.

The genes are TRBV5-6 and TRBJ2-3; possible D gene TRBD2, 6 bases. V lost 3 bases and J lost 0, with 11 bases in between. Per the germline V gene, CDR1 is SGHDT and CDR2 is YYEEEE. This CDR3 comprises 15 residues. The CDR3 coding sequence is TGTGCCAGCAGCTGGAGCGGGCCTAGCACAGATACGCAGTATTTT. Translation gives CASSWSGPSTDTQYF.

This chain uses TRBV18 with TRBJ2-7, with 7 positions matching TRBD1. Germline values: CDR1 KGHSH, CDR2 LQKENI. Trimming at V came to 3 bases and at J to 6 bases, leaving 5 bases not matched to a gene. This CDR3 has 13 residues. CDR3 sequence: CASSPRTGLEQYF. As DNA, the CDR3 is TGTGCCAGCTCACCGCGGACAGGTCTCGAGCAGTACTTC. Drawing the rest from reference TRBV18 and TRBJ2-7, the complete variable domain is NAGVMQNPRHLVRRRGQEARLRCSPMKGHSHVYWYRQLPEEGLKFMVYLQKENIIDESGMPKERFSAEFPKEGPSILRIQQVVRGDSAAYFCASSPRTGLEQYFGPGTRLTVT.

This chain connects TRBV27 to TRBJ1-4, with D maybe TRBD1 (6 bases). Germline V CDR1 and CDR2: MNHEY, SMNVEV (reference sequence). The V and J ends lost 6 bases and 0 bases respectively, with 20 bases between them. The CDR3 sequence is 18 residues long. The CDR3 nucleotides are TGTGCCAGCAGGCTTATCCGGCAGGGGCTATCAACTAATGAAAAACTGTTTTTT. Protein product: CASRLIRQGLSTNEKLFF.

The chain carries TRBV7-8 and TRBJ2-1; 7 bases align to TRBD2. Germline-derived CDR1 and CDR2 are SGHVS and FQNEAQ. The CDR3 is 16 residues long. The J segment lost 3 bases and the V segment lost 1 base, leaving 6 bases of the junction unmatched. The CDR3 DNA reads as TGTGCCAGCAGCTTAGGGCGACTAGCCGGCTACAATGAGCAGTTCTTC. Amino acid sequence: CASSLGRLAGYNEQFF.

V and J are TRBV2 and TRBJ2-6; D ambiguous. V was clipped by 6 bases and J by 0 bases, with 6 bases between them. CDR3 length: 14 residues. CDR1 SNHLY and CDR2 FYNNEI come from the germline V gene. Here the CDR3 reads CASRGSSGANVLTF. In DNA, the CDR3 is TGTGCCAGCAGGGGCAGCTCTGGGGCCAACGTCCTGACTTTC. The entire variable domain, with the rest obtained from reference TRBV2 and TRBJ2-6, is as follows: EPEVTQTPSHQVTQMGQEVILRCVPISNHLYFYWYRQILGQKVEFLVSFYNNEISEKSEIFDDQFSVERPDGSNFTLKIRSTKLEDSAMYFCASRGSSGANVLTFGAGSRLTVL.

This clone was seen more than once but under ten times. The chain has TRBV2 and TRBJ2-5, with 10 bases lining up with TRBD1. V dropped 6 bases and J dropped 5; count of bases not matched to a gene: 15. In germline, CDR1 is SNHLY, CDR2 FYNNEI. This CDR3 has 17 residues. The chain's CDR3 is CASRERQGAGSVETQYF. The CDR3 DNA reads TGTGCCAGCAGGGAACGACAGGGGGCGGGTTCGGTCGAGACCCAGTACTTC.